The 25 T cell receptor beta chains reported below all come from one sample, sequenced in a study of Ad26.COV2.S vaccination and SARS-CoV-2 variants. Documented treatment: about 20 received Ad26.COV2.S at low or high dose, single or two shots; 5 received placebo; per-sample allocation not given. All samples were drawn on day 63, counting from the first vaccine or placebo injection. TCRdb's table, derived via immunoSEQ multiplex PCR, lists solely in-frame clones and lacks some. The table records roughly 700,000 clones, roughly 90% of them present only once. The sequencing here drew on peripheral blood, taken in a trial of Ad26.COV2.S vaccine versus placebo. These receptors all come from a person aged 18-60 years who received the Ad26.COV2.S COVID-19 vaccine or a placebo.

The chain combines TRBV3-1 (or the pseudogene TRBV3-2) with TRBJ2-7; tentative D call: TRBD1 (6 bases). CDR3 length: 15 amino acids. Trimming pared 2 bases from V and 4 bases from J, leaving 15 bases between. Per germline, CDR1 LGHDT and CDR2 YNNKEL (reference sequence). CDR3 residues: CASSQTTGKRYEQYF. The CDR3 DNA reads TGTGCCAGCAGCCAAACGACAGGAAAGAGGTACGAGCAGTACTTC.

CDR3 loop: CASSSKGTQPQHF. The DNA of the CDR3 is TGTGCCAGCAGTAGCAAAGGGACTCAGCCCCAGCATTTT. This chain connects TRBV4-2 to TRBJ1-5; TRBD1 might be the D (5 bases). Germline assignment: CDR1 LGHNA and CDR2 YNFKEQ. The V and J ends lost 6 bases and 6 bases respectively, with 12 bases between them. The length of the CDR3 is 13 residues.

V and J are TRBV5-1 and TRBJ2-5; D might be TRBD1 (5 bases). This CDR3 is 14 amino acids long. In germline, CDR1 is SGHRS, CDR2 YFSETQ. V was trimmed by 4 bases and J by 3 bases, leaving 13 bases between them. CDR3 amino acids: CASSLGLFKETQYF. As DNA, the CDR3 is TGCGCCAGCAGCCTGGGGCTCTTTAAAGAGACCCAGTACTTC.

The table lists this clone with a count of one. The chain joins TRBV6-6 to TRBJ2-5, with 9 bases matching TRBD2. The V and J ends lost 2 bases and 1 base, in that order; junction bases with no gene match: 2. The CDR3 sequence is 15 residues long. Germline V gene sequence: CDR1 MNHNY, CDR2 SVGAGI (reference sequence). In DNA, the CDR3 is TGTGCCAGCAGTTACGGGACTAGCAGCCAAGAGACCCAGTACTTC. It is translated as CASSYGTSSQETQYF.

DNA of the CDR3: TGTGCCAGCTCAGACACTAGCGGGCGGGACATTCAGTACTTC. Protein product: CASSDTSGRDIQYF. This rearrangement joins TRBV18 to TRBJ2-4; 9 nucleotides align to TRBD2. The trim removed 5 bases at V and 8 bases at J, leaving 7 bases unmatched. This CDR3 is built from 14 residues. Germline CDR1 KGHSH, CDR2 LQKENI.

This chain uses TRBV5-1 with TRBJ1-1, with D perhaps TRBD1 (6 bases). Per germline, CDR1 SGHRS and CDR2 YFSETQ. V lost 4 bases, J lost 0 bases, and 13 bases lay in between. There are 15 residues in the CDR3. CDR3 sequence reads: CASSPRGDMNTEAFF. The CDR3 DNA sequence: TGCGCCAGCAGCCCAAGGGGGGACATGAACACTGAAGCTTTCTTT.

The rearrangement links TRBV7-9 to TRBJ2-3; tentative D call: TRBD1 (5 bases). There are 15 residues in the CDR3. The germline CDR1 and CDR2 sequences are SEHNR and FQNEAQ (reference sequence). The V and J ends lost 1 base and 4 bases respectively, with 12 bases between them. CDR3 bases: TGTGCCAGCAGCTTAGAGGGGATTGTTGCAGATACGCAGTATTTT. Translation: CASSLEGIVADTQYF.

The CDR3 region is CASSTTSGLSYEQYF. For the CDR3, the DNA is TGCGCCAGCAGCACGACTTCCGGACTCAGCTACGAGCAGTACTTC. This sequence joins TRBV5-1 and TRBJ2-7, with D possibly matching TRBD2 (5 bases). CDR1 is SGHRS, CDR2 YFSETQ, per germline. The CDR3 sequence is 15 residues long. V was shortened by 4 bases and J by 3 bases, with 17 bases between the two germline ends.

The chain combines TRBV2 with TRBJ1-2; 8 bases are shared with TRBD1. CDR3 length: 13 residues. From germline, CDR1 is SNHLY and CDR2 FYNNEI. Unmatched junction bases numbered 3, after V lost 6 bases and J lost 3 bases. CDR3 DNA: TGTGCCAGCAGACTGACAGGGGACTATGGCTACACCTTC. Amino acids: CASRLTGDYGYTF.

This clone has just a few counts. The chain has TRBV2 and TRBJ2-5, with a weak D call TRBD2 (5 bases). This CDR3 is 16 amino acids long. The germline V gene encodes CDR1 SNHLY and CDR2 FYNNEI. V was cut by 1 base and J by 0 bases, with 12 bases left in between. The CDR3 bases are TGTGCCAGCAGTGAAGGGTCAGGACTGTACCAAGAGACCCAGTACTTC. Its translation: CASSEGSGLYQETQYF.

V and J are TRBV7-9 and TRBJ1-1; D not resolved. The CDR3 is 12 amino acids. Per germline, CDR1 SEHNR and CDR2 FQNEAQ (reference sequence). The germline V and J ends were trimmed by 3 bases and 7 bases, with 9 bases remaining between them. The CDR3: CASSFGTSEAFF. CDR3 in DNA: TGTGCCAGCAGCTTTGGAACGAGTGAAGCTTTCTTT.

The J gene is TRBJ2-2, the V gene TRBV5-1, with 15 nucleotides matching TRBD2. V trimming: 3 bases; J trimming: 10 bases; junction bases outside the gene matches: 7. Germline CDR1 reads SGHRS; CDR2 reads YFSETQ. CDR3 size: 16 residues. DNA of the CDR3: TGCGCCAGCAGCTCCGGACTAGCGGGGGGGCAGGAGGAGCTGTTTTTT. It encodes CASSSGLAGGQEELFF. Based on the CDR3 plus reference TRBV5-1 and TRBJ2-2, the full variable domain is KAGVTQTPRYLIKTRGQQVTLSCSPISGHRSVSWYQQTPGQGLQFLFEYFSETQRNKGNFPGRFSGRQFSNSRSEMNVSTLELGDSALYLCASSSGLAGGQEELFFGEGSRLTVL.

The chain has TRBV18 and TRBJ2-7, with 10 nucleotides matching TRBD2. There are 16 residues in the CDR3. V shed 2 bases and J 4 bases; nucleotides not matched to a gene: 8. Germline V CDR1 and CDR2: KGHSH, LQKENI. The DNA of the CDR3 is TGTGCCAGCTCACCAGTAACTAGCGGGATAAAATACGAGCAGTACTTC. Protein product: CASSPVTSGIKYEQYF.

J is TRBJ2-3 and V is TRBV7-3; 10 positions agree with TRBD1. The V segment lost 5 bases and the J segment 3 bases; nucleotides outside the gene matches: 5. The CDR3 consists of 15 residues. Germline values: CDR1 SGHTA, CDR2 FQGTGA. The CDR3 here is CASSEGQGLTDTQYF. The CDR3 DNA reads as TGTGCCAGCAGCGAGGGACAGGGGTTGACAGATACGCAGTATTTT.

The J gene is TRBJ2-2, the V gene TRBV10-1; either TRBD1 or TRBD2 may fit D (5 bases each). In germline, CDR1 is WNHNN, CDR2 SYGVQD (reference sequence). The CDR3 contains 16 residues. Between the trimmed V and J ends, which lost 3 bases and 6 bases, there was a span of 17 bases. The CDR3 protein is CASSEGSRGFSGELFF. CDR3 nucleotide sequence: TGCGCCAGCAGTGAAGGGTCGAGGGGCTTTTCCGGGGAGCTGTTTTTT.

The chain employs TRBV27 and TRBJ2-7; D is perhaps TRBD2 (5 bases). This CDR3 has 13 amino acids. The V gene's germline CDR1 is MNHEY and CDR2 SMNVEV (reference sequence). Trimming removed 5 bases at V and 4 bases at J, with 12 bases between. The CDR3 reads CASSIGERYEQYF. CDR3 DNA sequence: TGTGCCAGCAGTATAGGAGAGCGGTACGAGCAGTACTTC.

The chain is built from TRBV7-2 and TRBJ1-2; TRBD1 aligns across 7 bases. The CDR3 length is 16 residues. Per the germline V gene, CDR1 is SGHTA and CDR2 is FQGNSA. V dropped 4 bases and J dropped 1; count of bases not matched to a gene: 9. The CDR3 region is CASSSPGDSINYGYTF. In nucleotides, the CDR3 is TGTGCCAGCAGCTCCCCTGGGGACAGTATTAACTATGGCTACACCTTC.

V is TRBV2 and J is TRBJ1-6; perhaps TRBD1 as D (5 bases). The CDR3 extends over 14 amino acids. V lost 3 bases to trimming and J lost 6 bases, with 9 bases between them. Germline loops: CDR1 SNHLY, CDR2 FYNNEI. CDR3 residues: CASSDLQGNSPLHF. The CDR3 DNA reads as TGTGCCAGCAGTGATCTGCAGGGTAATTCACCCCTCCACTTT.

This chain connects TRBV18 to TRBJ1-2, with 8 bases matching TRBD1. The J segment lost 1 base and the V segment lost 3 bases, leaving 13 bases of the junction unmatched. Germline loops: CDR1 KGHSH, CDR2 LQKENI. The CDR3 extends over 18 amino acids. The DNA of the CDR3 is TGTGCCAGCTCACCCCAGGGGGTTGGGACAGGAATTAACTATGGCTACACCTTC. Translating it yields CASSPQGVGTGINYGYTF.

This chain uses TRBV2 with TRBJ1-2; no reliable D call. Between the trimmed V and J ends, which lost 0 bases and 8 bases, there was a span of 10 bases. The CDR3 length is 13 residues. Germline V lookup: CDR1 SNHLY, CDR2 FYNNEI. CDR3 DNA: TGTGCCAGCAGTGAAGCGTGGGCCTGGGGCTACACCTTC. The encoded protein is CASSEAWAWGYTF. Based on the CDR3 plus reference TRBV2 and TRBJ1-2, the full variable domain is EPEVTQTPSHQVTQMGQEVILRCVPISNHLYFYWYRQILGQKVEFLVSFYNNEISEKSEIFDDQFSVERPDGSNFTLKIRSTKLEDSAMYFCASSEAWAWGYTFGSGTRLTVV.

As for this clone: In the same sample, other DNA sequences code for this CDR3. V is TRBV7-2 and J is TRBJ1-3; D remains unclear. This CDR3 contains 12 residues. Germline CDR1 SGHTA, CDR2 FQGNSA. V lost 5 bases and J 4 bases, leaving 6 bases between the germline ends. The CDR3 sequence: CASSPPGNTIYF. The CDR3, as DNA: TGTGCCAGCAGCCCTCCCGGAAACACCATATATTTT. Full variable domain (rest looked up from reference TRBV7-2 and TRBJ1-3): GAGVSQSPSNKVTEKGKDVELRCDPISGHTALYWYRQSLGQGLEFLIYFQGNSAPDKSGLPSDRFSAERTGGSVSTLTIQRTQQEDSAVYLCASSPPGNTIYFGEGSWLTVV.

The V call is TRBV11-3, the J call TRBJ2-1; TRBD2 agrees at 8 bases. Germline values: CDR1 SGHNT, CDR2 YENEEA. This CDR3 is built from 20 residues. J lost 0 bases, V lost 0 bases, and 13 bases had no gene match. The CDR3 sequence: CASSLDLGWGSGSSYNEQFF. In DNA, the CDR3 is TGTGCCAGCAGCTTAGACCTGGGCTGGGGGAGCGGGAGCTCCTACAATGAGCAGTTCTTC. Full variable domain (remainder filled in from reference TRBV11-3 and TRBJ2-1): EAGVVQSPRYKIIEKKQPVAFWCNPISGHNTLYWYLQNLGQGPELLIRYENEEAVDDSQLPKDRFSAERLKGVDSTLKIQPAELGDSAVYLCASSLDLGWGSGSSYNEQFFGPGTRLTVL.

CDR3 amino acids: CATSQGGGYTF. CDR3 in DNA: TGTGCCACCAGCCAGGGGGGCGGCTACACCTTC. The gene calls are TRBV24-1 and TRBJ1-2; 7 bases line up with TRBD1. In germline, CDR1 is KGHDR, CDR2 SFDVKD. V was clipped by 7 bases and J by 8 bases; unmatched bases: 3. The CDR3 is made up of 11 amino acids.

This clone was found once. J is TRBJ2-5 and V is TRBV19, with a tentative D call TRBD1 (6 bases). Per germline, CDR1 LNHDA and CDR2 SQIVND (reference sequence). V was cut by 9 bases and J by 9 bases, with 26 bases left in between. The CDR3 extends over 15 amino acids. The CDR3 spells CASTPRSTGTTPQYF. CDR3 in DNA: TGTGCCAGCACCCCAAGATCAACAGGGACGACGCCCCAGTACTTC.

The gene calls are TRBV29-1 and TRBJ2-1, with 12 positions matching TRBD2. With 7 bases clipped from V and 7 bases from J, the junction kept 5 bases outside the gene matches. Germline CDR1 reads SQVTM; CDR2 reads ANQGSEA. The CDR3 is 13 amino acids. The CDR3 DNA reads TGCAGCGCCATGACTAGCGGGAGAAATGAGCAGTTCTTC. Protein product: CSAMTSGRNEQFF.